This TCR beta chain was sequenced for a study of cytomegalovirus exposure and HLA in healthy donors. At the level of the study: In an early release, HLA-typed donors contributed 75 million to 85 million unique TCR sequences.

PCR primers comprised 60 Vbeta and 13 Jbeta primers. TCRdb's copy holds only in-frame clones and misses some; the assay was immunoSEQ multiplex PCR. This table has about 120,000 clones, more than 65% appearing once. Looked up from germline, CDR1 is SGHTA and CDR2 is FQGNSA. The CDR3 extends over 15 amino acids. These donors, healthy bone marrow donors, were studied. Concerning this clone itself: Its antigen is not identified.

Broader study findings: Altogether, about 160 TCR beta chains were recorded as cytomegalovirus-associated. A later analysis revealed that TCR association rates differed between HLA loci, peaking at DRB1 and bottoming out at HLA-C.

The sample was PBMCs. This TCR derives from a man aged 18 to 29 in good health and CMV-seropositive. This chain joins TRBV7-2 and TRBJ2-5, with D possibly matching TRBD1 (5 bases). The J call is in doubt because the DNA end fits TRBJ2-7 better. The CDR3 region is CASSYDLQTVYEQYF. The CDR3 region has the DNA TGTGCCAGCAGTTACGACCTTCAGACAGTCTACGAGCAGTACTTC.